The rows below give T cell receptor beta chains drawn from one sample of a study of T cell responses to AZD1222 COVID-19 vaccine. Method: immunoSEQ multiplex PCR; TCRdb's copy keeps in-frame clones and lacks some. The top ten clones hold over 4.5% of a sample with roughly 77,000 clones, more than 85% of them seen once. The source was peripheral blood, collected on day 0 of AZD1222 vaccination. These TCRs come from an adult in good health. CDR3s include the opening cysteine and the closing phenylalanine or tryptophan. The D gene is left open where the match is weak. A clone size is listed for some rows: how often the clone was seen (once, few, many), or a class if it is expanded.

clone size: medium-sized
V gene: TRBV19
J gene: TRBJ1-5
D gene: TRBD1
CDR3 protein: CASIPLLDRDFSNQPQHF
CDR3 DNA: TGTGCCAGTATCCCTCTCCTCGACAGGGACTTTAGCAATCAGCCCCAGCATTTT

clone size: -
V gene: TRBV5-1
J gene: TRBJ2-5
D gene: TRBD2
CDR3 protein: CASSAVAGVQETQYF
CDR3 DNA: TGCGCCAGCAGCGCCGTTGCGGGGGTCCAAGAGACCCAGTACTTC

clone size: -
V gene: TRBV19
J gene: TRBJ1-1
D gene: -
CDR3 protein: CASSTGRGNTEAFF
CDR3 DNA: TGTGCCAGTAGTACCGGACGGGGTAACACTGAAGCTTTCTTT

clone size: -
V gene: TRBV25-1
J gene: TRBJ1-2
D gene: -
CDR3 protein: CASRGRIDGYTF
CDR3 DNA: TGTGCCAGCAGGGGTAGGATTGATGGCTACACCTTC

clone size: -
V gene: TRBV6-1
J gene: TRBJ2-2
D gene: TRBD1
CDR3 protein: CASSGGDRAGTGELFF
CDR3 DNA: TGTGCCAGCAGTGGGGGGGACAGGGCAGGCACCGGGGAGCTGTTTTTT

clone size: -
V gene: TRBV29-1
J gene: TRBJ2-7
D gene: -
CDR3 protein: CSVWPGLSSYEQYF
CDR3 DNA: TGCAGCGTCTGGCCGGGACTGAGTTCCTACGAGCAGTACTTC

clone size: -
V gene: TRBV5-1
J gene: TRBJ1-1
D gene: TRBD1
CDR3 protein: CASSRDRRIPGSRTEAFF
CDR3 DNA: TGCGCCAGCAGCCGGGACAGGCGAATCCCGGGAAGTCGGACTGAAGCTTTCTTT

clone size: -
V gene: TRBV5-4
J gene: TRBJ2-3
D gene: TRBD1
CDR3 protein: CASSSQTGGGGDTQYF
CDR3 DNA: TGTGCCAGCAGCTCTCAGACAGGGGGCGGGGGAGATACGCAGTATTTT

clone size: -
V gene: TRBV10-3
J gene: TRBJ1-5
D gene: -
CDR3 protein: CAISGGGFVQSNQPQHF
CDR3 DNA: TGTGCCATCAGTGGGGGGGGCTTTGTTCAAAGCAATCAGCCCCAGCATTTT

clone size: -
V gene: TRBV10-3
J gene: TRBJ1-1
D gene: TRBD1
CDR3 protein: CAISGGQGNTEAFF
CDR3 DNA: TGTGCCATCAGTGGGGGACAGGGGAACACTGAAGCTTTCTTT

clone size: -
V gene: TRBV14
J gene: TRBJ1-4
D gene: -
CDR3 protein: CASSSDRTPTNEKLFF
CDR3 DNA: TGTGCCAGCAGCTCGGACAGAACACCAACTAATGAAAAACTGTTTTTT

clone size: -
V gene: TRBV3-1/TRBV3-2
J gene: TRBJ1-1
D gene: -
CDR3 protein: CASSPQGQRNTEAFF
CDR3 DNA: TGTGCCAGCAGCCCCCAGGGTCAGCGGAACACTGAAGCTTTCTTT

clone size: -
V gene: TRBV4-3
J gene: TRBJ2-2
D gene: TRBD1
CDR3 protein: CASSQGTGSTGELFF
CDR3 DNA: TGCGCCAGCAGCCAAGGGACAGGATCCACCGGGGAGCTGTTTTTT

clone size: -
V gene: TRBV30
J gene: TRBJ1-6
D gene: -
CDR3 protein: CAWSLWQASNSPLHF
CDR3 DNA: TGTGCCTGGAGCCTCTGGCAGGCTAGTAATTCACCCCTCCACTTT

clone size: -
V gene: TRBV3-1/TRBV3-2
J gene: TRBJ1-4
D gene: -
CDR3 protein: CASSLRTGGEKLFF
CDR3 DNA: TGTGCCAGCAGCCTCAGAACGGGGGGAGAAAAACTGTTTTTT

clone size: -
V gene: TRBV27
J gene: TRBJ1-1
D gene: -
CDR3 protein: CASSSQAVNTEAFF
CDR3 DNA: TGTGCCAGCAGTTCACAGGCTGTGAACACTGAAGCTTTCTTT

clone size: -
V gene: TRBV29-1
J gene: TRBJ1-1
D gene: -
CDR3 protein: CSGANREGTEAFF
CDR3 DNA: TGCAGCGGGGCTAACAGGGAGGGGACTGAAGCTTTCTTT

clone size: -
V gene: TRBV3-1/TRBV3-2
J gene: TRBJ1-3
D gene: -
CDR3 protein: CASSTTASGNTIYF
CDR3 DNA: TGTGCCAGCAGTACTACAGCTAGCGGAAACACCATATATTTT

clone size: -
V gene: TRBV5-6
J gene: TRBJ2-5
D gene: TRBD1
CDR3 protein: CASSFGTGSSGETQYF
CDR3 DNA: TGTGCCAGCAGCTTTGGGACAGGGAGTTCGGGAGAGACCCAGTACTTC

clone size: once
V gene: TRBV7-2
J gene: TRBJ2-1
D gene: -
CDR3 protein: CASSLAWRDNEQFF
CDR3 DNA: TGTGCCAGCAGCTTAGCTTGGCGGGACAATGAGCAGTTCTTC

clone size: -
V gene: TRBV2
J gene: TRBJ1-1
D gene: TRBD1
CDR3 protein: CASSWTGAANTEAFF
CDR3 DNA: TGTGCCAGCAGTTGGACAGGGGCCGCGAACACTGAAGCTTTCTTT

clone size: -
V gene: TRBV10-3
J gene: TRBJ1-1
D gene: TRBD1
CDR3 protein: CAISSQGGTEAFF
CDR3 DNA: TGTGCCATCAGTTCGCAGGGGGGCACTGAAGCTTTCTTT

clone size: -
V gene: TRBV5-4
J gene: TRBJ2-7
D gene: -
CDR3 protein: CASTRGTKPYEQYF
CDR3 DNA: TGTGCCAGCACCCGAGGGACGAAGCCCTACGAGCAGTACTTC

clone size: once
V gene: TRBV5-1
J gene: TRBJ2-5
D gene: -
CDR3 protein: CASSERQETQYF
CDR3 DNA: TGCGCCAGCAGCGAGAGGCAAGAGACCCAGTACTTC

clone size: -
V gene: TRBV19
J gene: TRBJ1-2
D gene: -
CDR3 protein: CASSISDRAYGYTF
CDR3 DNA: TGTGCCAGTAGTATCTCGGACAGAGCCTATGGCTACACCTTC

clone size: -
V gene: TRBV5-1
J gene: TRBJ1-2
D gene: TRBD1
CDR3 protein: CASSPEAGGNYGYTF
CDR3 DNA: TGCGCCAGCAGCCCTGAAGCAGGGGGGAACTATGGCTACACCTTC

clone size: -
V gene: TRBV5-1
J gene: TRBJ2-1
D gene: -
CDR3 protein: CASSPLDNEQFF
CDR3 DNA: TGCGCCAGCAGTCCACTAGACAATGAGCAGTTCTTC

clone size: once
V gene: TRBV28
J gene: TRBJ2-5
D gene: -
CDR3 protein: CASSFQGTQYF
CDR3 DNA: TGTGCCAGCAGCTTTCAAGGGACCCAGTACTTC

clone size: -
V gene: TRBV19
J gene: TRBJ1-2
D gene: TRBD1
CDR3 protein: CASSAGQGANGYTF
CDR3 DNA: TGTGCCAGTAGTGCCGGACAGGGGGCGAATGGCTACACCTTC

clone size: -
V gene: TRBV10-3
J gene: TRBJ1-2
D gene: TRBD1
CDR3 protein: CAIRGTGDYGYTF
CDR3 DNA: TGTGCCATCAGGGGGACAGGGGACTATGGCTACACCTTC

clone size: -
V gene: TRBV6-5
J gene: TRBJ1-1
D gene: -
CDR3 protein: CASVIEGSNQAFF
CDR3 DNA: TGTGCCAGCGTTATTGAAGGATCAAACCAAGCTTTCTTT

clone size: once
V gene: TRBV7-2
J gene: TRBJ2-1
D gene: -
CDR3 protein: CASSPRWEQFF
CDR3 DNA: TGTGCCAGCAGCCCAAGATGGGAGCAGTTCTTC

clone size: -
V gene: TRBV7-2
J gene: TRBJ2-1
D gene: TRBD1
CDR3 protein: CASSLARTGGHNEQFF
CDR3 DNA: TGTGCCAGCAGCTTAGCTAGGACAGGGGGTCACAATGAGCAGTTCTTC

clone size: -
V gene: TRBV2
J gene: TRBJ1-5
D gene: TRBD1
CDR3 protein: CASSEVRGQGQPQHF
CDR3 DNA: TGTGCCAGCAGTGAGGTCAGGGGGCAGGGTCAGCCCCAGCATTTT

clone size: -
V gene: TRBV28
J gene: TRBJ2-7
D gene: -
CDR3 protein: CASSLYDTVTYEQYF
CDR3 DNA: TGTGCCAGCAGTTTATACGACACCGTCACCTACGAGCAGTACTTC

clone size: -
V gene: TRBV28
J gene: TRBJ1-4
D gene: TRBD1
CDR3 protein: CASSAGTVNEKLFF
CDR3 DNA: TGTGCCAGCAGTGCCGGGACAGTTAATGAAAAACTGTTTTTT

clone size: -
V gene: TRBV7-9
J gene: TRBJ1-2
D gene: -
CDR3 protein: CASSSQGTPLANYGYTF
CDR3 DNA: TGTGCCAGCAGCTCACAGGGAACCCCTCTAGCTAACTATGGCTACACCTTC

clone size: -
V gene: TRBV14
J gene: TRBJ2-1
D gene: TRBD1
CDR3 protein: CASSPRDRGWREQFF
CDR3 DNA: TGTGCCAGCAGCCCCCGGGACAGGGGATGGCGTGAGCAGTTCTTC